This T cell receptor beta chain was recovered during a study of neurological immune-mediated disorders. The study, taken as a whole, reports: On phylogenetic grouping, the repertoires of 18 of 34 multiple sclerosis patients fell within one related-CDR3 cluster, constituting a possible signature.

In its sample, this clonotype was seen many times. What it binds is unknown. Germline V CDR1 and CDR2: MNHEY, SVGEGT. The CDR3 is 12 amino acids. Trimming took 6 bases from V and 5 from J, leaving 11 bases between them. TCRdb re-called the 5' RACE reads through MiXCR, storing one row per CDR3 protein. Here the sample spans 55,000 to 65,000 distinct CDR3 sequences, 3.5% to 4.5% being singletons. The source is a woman in her fifties or sixties with multiple sclerosis. The V and J genes are TRBV6-2 or TRBV6-3 and TRBJ2-7; tentative D call: TRBD2 (5 bases). Material: PBMCs. In DNA form, the CDR3 reads TGTGCCAGCAGCGAACGGGATCACGAGCAGTACTTC. It is translated as CASSERDHEQYF.